These 13 T cell receptor beta chains originate from one sample sequenced in a study of monozygotic twins with inflammatory bowel disease. For each CDR3 protein, TCRdb gives one entry from its re-call of the 5' RACE reads, without DNA. This repertoire comprises 200,000 to 250,000 distinct CDR3 sequences; its ten largest clones make up more than 7.5%. The sequenced sample was blood. Receptors originate from a human donor with ulcerative colitis or Crohn's disease, or a healthy co-twin of an affected twin (not recorded which).

V and J are TRBV5-1 and TRBJ2-1; the TCRdb call, TRBD1, lacks DNA for checking. Per germline, CDR1 SGHRS and CDR2 YFSETQ. This CDR3 contains 15 residues. The CDR3 region is CASSPDRVRSDEQFF.

This sequence joins TRBV29-1 and TRBJ1-1. Germline CDR1 reads SQVTM; CDR2 reads ANQGSEA. CDR3 size: 13 residues. The CDR3: CSVVSLVGTEAFF. Based on the CDR3 plus reference TRBV29-1 and TRBJ1-1, the full variable domain is SAVISQKPSRDICQRGTSLTIQCQVDSQVTMMFWYRQQPGQSLTLIATANQGSEATYESGFVIDKFPISRPNLTFSTLTVSNMSPEDSSIYLCSVVSLVGTEAFFGQGTRLTVV.

The rearrangement joins TRBV7-9 to TRBJ1-2; checking the TCRdb D call of TRBD1 is not possible without DNA. The CDR3 is 13 amino acids. The germline CDR1 and CDR2 sequences are SEHNR and FQNEAQ (reference sequence). The chain's CDR3 is CASSLVGQEGYTF. The whole variable domain, filled in from reference TRBV7-9 and TRBJ1-2, reads DTGVSQNPRHKITKRGQNVTFRCDPISEHNRLYWYRQTLGQGPEFLTYFQNEAQLEKSRLLSDRFSAERPKGSFSTLEIQRTEQGDSAMYLCASSLVGQEGYTFGSGTRLTVV.

J is TRBJ1-1 and V is TRBV28. The CDR3 is made up of 11 amino acids. The V gene's germline CDR1 is MDHEN and CDR2 SYDVKM. The CDR3 protein is CASSGNTEAFF. The full variable domain, rest sourced from reference TRBV28 and TRBJ1-1, is DVKVTQSSRYLVKRTGEKVFLECVQDMDHENMFWYRQDPGLGLRLIYFSYDVKMKEKGDIPEGYSVSREKKERFSLILESASTNQTSMYLCASSGNTEAFFGQGTRLTVV.

The V and J genes are TRBV5-1 and TRBJ1-1; absent DNA, TCRdb's TRBD1 call cannot be checked. This CDR3 spans 12 amino acids. Germline CDR1 is SGHRS and CDR2 is YFSETQ. The CDR3 protein is CASRPTGAEAFF.

The chain couples TRBV7-2 to TRBJ2-5; TCRdb outputs TRBD2, but without DNA this stays unchecked. The CDR3 is 13 residues long. In germline, CDR1 is SGHTA, CDR2 FQGNSA. The CDR3 sequence is CASSLIGRETQYF. The full variable domain, completed using reference TRBV7-2 and TRBJ2-5, is GAGVSQSPSNKVTEKGKDVELRCDPISGHTALYWYRQSLGQGLEFLIYFQGNSAPDKSGLPSDRFSAERTGGSVSTLTIQRTQQEDSAVYLCASSLIGRETQYFGPGTRLLVL.

This rearrangement joins TRBV20-1 to TRBJ1-5; no DNA is available, so the TRBD1 call from TCRdb remains unchecked. Germline V gene lookup returns CDR1 DFQATT and CDR2 SNEGSKA (reference sequence). This CDR3 is 15 amino acids long. The CDR3 sequence is CSARVSGTPNQPQHF.

This chain joins TRBV7-2 and TRBJ2-1. This CDR3 comprises 15 residues. Germline CDR1 SGHTA, CDR2 FQGNSA. Here the CDR3 reads CVSGLAGVSYNEQFF.

The genes are TRBV7-9 and TRBJ1-2; the D call of TRBD1 rests on TCRdb alone, since no DNA is present to check it. The V gene's germline CDR1 is SEHNR and CDR2 FQNEAQ (reference sequence). The CDR3 totals 16 residues. The CDR3 is CASSLDRQRSNYGYTF.

J is TRBJ1-2 and V is TRBV18; TCRdb gives TRBD1 as the D gene, but with no DNA this cannot be confirmed. Germline values: CDR1 KGHSH, CDR2 LQKENI. This CDR3 is 14 amino acids long. CDR3 amino acids: CASSGNRAIDGYTF.

CDR3 amino acids: CSAALRTSGYYEQFF. This chain joins TRBV20-1 and TRBJ2-1; there is no DNA to check the TCRdb D call of TRBD2. CDR3 size: 15 residues. Germline V lookup: CDR1 DFQATT, CDR2 SNEGSKA (reference sequence).

The chain is built from TRBV2 and TRBJ2-1; checking the TCRdb D call of TRBD2 is not possible without DNA. The CDR3 length is 15 residues. CDR1 SNHLY and CDR2 FYNNEI come from the germline V gene. The CDR3 is CASRENRGGYNEQFF.

This chain connects TRBV29-1 to TRBJ2-7; checking the TCRdb D call of TRBD1 is not possible without DNA. The germline gives CDR1 SQVTM, CDR2 ANQGSEA. The CDR3 runs to 14 residues. CDR3 region: CSARTGRLSYEQYF.